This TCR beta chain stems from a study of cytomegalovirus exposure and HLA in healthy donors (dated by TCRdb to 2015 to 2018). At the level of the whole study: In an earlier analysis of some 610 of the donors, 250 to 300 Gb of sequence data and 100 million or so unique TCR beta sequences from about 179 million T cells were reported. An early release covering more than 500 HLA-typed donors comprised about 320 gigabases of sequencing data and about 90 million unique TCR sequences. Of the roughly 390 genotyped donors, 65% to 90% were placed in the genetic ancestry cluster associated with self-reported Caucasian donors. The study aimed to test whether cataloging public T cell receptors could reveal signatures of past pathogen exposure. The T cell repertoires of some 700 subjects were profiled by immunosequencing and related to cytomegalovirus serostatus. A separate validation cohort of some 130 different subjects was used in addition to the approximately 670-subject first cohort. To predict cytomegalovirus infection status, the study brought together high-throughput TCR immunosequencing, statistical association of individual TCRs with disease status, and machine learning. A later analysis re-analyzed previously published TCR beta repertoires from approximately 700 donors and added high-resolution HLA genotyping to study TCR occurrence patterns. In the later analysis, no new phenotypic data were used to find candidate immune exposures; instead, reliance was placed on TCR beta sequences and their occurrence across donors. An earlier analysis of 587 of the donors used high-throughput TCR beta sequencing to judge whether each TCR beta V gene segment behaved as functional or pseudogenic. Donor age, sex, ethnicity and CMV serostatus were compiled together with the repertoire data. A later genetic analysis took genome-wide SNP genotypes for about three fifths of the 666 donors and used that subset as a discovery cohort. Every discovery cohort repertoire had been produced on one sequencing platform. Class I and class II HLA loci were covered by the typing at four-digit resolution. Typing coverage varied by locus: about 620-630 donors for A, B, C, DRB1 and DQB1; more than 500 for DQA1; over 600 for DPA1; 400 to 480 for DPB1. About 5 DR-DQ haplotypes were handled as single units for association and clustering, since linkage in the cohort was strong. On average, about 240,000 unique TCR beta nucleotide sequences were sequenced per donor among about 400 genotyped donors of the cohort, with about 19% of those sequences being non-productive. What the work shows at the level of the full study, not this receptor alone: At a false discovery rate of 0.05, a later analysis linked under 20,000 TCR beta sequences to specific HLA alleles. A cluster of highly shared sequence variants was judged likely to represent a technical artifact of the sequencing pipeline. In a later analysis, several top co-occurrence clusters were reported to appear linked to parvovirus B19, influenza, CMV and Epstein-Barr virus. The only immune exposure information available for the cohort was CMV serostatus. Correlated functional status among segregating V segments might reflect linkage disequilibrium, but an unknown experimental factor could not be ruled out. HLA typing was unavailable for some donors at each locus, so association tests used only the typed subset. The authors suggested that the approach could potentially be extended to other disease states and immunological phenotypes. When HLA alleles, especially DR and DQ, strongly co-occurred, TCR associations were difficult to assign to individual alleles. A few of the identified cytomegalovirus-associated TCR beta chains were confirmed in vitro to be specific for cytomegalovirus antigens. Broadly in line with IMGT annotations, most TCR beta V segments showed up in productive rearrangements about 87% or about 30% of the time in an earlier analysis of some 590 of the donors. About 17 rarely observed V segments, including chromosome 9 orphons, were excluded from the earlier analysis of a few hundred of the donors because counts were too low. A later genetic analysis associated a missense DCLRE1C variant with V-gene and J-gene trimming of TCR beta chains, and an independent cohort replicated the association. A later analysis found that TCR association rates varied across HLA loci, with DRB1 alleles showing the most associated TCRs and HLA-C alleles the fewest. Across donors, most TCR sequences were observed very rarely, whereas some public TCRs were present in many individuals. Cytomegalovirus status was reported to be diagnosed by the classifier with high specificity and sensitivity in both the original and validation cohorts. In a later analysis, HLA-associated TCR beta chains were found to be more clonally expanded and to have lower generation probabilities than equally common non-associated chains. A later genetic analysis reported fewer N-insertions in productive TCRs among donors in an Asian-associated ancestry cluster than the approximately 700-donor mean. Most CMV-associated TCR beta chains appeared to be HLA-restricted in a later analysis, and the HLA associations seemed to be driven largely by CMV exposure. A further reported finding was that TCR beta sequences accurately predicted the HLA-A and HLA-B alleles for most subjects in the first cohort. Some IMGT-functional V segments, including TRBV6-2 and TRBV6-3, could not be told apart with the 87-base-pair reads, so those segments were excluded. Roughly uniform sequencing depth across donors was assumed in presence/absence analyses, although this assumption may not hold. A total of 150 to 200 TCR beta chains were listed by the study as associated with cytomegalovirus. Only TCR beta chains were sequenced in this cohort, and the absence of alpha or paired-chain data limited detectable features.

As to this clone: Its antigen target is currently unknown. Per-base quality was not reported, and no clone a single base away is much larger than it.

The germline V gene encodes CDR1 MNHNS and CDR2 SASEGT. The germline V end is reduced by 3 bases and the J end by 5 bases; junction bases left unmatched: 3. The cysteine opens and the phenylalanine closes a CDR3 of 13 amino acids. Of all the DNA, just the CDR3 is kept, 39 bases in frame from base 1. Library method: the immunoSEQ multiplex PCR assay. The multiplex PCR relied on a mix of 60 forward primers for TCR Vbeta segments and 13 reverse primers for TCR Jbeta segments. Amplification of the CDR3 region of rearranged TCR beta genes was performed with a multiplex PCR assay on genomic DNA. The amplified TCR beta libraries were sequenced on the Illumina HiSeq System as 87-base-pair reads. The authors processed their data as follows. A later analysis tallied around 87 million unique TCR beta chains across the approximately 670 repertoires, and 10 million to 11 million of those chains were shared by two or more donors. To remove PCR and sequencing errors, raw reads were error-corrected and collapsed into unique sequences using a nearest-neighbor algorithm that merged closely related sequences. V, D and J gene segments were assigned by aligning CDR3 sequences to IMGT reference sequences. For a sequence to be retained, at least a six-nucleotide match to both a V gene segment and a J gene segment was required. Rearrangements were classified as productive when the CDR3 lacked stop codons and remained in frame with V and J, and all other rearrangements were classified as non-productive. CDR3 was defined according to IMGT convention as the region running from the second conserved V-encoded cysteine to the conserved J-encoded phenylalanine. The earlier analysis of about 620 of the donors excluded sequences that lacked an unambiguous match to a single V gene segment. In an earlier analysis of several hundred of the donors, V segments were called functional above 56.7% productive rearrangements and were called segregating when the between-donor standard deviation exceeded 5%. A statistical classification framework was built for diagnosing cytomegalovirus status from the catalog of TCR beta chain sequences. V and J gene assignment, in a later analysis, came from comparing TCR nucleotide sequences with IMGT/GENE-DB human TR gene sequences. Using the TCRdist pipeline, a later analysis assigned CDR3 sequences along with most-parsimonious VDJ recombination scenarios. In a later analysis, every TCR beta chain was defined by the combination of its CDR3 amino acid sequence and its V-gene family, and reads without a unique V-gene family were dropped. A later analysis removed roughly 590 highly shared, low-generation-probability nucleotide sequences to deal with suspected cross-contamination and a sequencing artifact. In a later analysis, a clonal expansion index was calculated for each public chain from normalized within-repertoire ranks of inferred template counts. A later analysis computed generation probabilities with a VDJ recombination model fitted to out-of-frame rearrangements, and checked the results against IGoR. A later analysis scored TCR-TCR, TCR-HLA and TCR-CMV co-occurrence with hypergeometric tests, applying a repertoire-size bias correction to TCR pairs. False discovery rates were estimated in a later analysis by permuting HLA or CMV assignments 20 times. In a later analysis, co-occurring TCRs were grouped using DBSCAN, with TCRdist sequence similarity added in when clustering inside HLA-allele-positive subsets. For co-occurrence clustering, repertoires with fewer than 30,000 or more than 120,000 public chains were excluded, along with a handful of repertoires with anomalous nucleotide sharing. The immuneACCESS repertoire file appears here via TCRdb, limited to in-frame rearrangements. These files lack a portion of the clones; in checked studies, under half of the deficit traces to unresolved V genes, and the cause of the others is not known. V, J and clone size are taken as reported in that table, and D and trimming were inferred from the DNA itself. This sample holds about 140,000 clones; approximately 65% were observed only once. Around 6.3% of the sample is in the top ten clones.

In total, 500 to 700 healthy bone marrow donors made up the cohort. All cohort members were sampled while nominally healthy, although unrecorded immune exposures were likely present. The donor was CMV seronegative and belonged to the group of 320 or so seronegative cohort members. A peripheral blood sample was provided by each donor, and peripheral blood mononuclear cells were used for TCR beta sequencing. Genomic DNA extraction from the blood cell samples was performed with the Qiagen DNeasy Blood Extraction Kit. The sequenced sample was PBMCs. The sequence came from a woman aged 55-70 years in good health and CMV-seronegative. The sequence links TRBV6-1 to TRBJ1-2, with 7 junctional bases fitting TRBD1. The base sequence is TGTGCCAGCAGTGACCAGGGGGATTATGGCTACACCTTC. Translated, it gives CASSDQGDYGYTF.